This TCR beta chain was captured by sequencing in a study of shared clonotypes between healthy human individuals. Overall study context: CD4 naive and memory got three plates each, CD8 naive two, CD8 memory one.

Sequenced by immunoSEQ multiplex PCR; TCRdb stores in-frame clones only, minus some. The table includes around 990,000 clones, 60% to 85% detected once. Healthy adults negative for HIV, lacking recent acute infections or vaccinations, served as donors. This CDR3 has 13 residues. Germline V gene lookup returns CDR1 LGHNA and CDR2 YSLEER. Trimming left V 2 bases short and J 7 bases short, with 8 bases between. The sequence was collected from a man between 18 and 35 years old in good health. Some clones in this sample may be carry-over from other donors' samples. Input material: memory CD4+ T cells from PBMCs. Subset in this sample: CD45RA-negative fraction. This chain joins TRBV4-3 and TRBJ1-4, with D hard to call. The CDR3 region is CASSQRRLEKLFF. The CDR3 region has the DNA TGCGCCAGCAGCCAACGGCGGCTTGAAAAACTGTTTTTT.